The entry below gives a single TCR beta chain sequence along with its context. Its antigen is not known. The data originate from a study of cytomegalovirus exposure and HLA in healthy donors. Study-wide results and limits: A classifier reportedly called cytomegalovirus status with high sensitivity and specificity. Among TCR sequences, most were rare, though some public TCRs appeared in many donors.

The PCR was carried out with 60 Vbeta primers and 13 Jbeta primers. The table came from immunoSEQ multiplex PCR; TCRdb's copy has only in-frame clones and leaves some out. The sample consists of roughly 110,000 clones, roughly 68% of them appearing once. This CDR3 is 14 amino acids long. J is TRBJ2-5 and V is TRBV21-1; TRBD1 is taken as the D call from the table, unchecked against the DNA. TRBV21-1 is a pseudogene. This clonotype was obtained from a woman aged 30 to 39 in good health and CMV-seronegative. Sequencing input: PBMCs. The CDR3 DNA reads as TGTGCCAGCAGCAGAGACAGGGAGCGGGAGACCCAGTACTTC. Protein: CASSRDRERETQYF.